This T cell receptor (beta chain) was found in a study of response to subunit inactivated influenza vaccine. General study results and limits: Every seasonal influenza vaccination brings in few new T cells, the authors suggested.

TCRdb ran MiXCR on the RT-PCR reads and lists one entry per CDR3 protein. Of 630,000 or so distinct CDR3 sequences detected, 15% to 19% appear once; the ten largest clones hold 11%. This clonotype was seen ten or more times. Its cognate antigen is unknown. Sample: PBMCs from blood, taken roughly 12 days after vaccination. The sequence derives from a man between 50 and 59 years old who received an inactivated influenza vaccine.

CDR3 nucleotide sequence: TGTGCCAGCTCCCTCGGGGGAATTCCAGATACGCAGTATTTT. Protein product: CASSLGGIPDTQYF. The chain has TRBV12-3 or TRBV12-4 and TRBJ2-3; D perhaps matches TRBD2 (6 bases). The CDR3 runs to 14 residues. V lost 8 bases to trimming and J lost 4 bases, with 16 bases between them.